A single sample is the source of the 18 T cell receptor beta chains below, sequenced in a study of OX40 agonist ivuxolimab in advanced cancers. Sequencing was performed with immunoSEQ multiplex PCR; in TCRdb, only in-frame clones are kept and a portion is missing. This sample has around 21,000 clones, with roughly 80% found just once. Source: CD4+ or CD8+ T cells sorted from blood, taken in a trial of the OX40 agonist ivuxolimab. The receptors were sampled from an adult with an advanced solid tumor such as melanoma, head and neck, liver or kidney cancer.

This clone was counted once. V gene TRBV2 combines with J gene TRBJ2-7, with TRBD1 matching 7 bases. Germline values: CDR1 SNHLY, CDR2 FYNNEI. This CDR3 has 15 residues. V was pared by 1 base and J by 5 bases, with 8 bases of the junction left unmatched. The DNA for the CDR3 is TGTGCCAGCAGTGAAGTGACAGGGTCCGGCAACGAGCAGTACTTC. Translation gives CASSEVTGSGNEQYF.

The chain recombines TRBV18 with TRBJ2-7, with a tentative D call TRBD1 (6 bases). The ends were cut back, 2 bases at V and 2 bases at J, with 16 bases in the middle. The CDR3 extends over 16 amino acids. The germline V gene has CDR1 KGHSH and CDR2 LQKENI. CDR3 residues: CASSPTGRGTAYEQYF. The CDR3 bases are TGTGCCAGCTCACCAACGGGTAGGGGGACCGCCTACGAGCAGTACTTC.

The chain combines TRBV5-4 with TRBJ2-5, with D unresolved. The J call may be faulty, since TRBJ2-7 better matches the DNA end. Germline assignment: CDR1 SGHNT and CDR2 YYREEE (reference sequence). CDR3 size: 13 residues. The DNA of the CDR3 is TGTGCCAGCAGCTTAGGATCCAGCTACGAGCAGTACTTC. Residues: CASSLGSSYEQYF.

J is TRBJ2-7 and V is TRBV5-4; no firm D call. CDR1 SGHNT and CDR2 YYREEE come from the germline V gene (reference sequence). The V gene lost 4 bases and the J gene lost 0 bases, with 5 bases spanning the gap. The CDR3 runs 12 residues. Here the CDR3 reads CASSLNSYEQYF. CDR3 coding DNA: TGTGCCAGCAGCCTGAACTCCTACGAGCAGTACTTC.

The genes are TRBV4-2 and TRBJ1-2, with TRBD1 as a possible D gene (5 bases). Between the trimmed V and J ends, which lost 1 base and 7 bases, there was a span of 10 bases. The CDR3 extends over 13 amino acids. Germline V lookup: CDR1 LGHNA, CDR2 YNFKEQ. The DNA for the CDR3 is TGTGCCAGCAGCCAAGGTAGGGGACGTGGCTACACCTTC. Residues: CASSQGRGRGYTF.

Notes on this clone: The same CDR3 is also encoded by other DNA sequences in this sample. This chain uses TRBV9 with TRBJ1-1, with no clear D. CDR3 length: 13 residues. CDR1 is SGDLS and CDR2 is YYNGEE in the germline V gene. Deletions cut 2 bases from V and 1 base from J, with 6 bases between. CDR3 coding DNA: TGTGCCAGCAGCGTGGGAACGAACACTGAAGCTTTCTTT. This gives the protein CASSVGTNTEAFF.

This chain uses TRBV7-6 with TRBJ2-6; D remains unclear. V lost 3 bases and J 0 bases, leaving 15 bases between the germline ends. Looked up from germline, CDR1 is SGHVS and CDR2 is FNYEAQ. The CDR3 spans 18 residues. DNA of the CDR3: TGTGCCAGCAGCTTCGGCCGGGCTGCATACTCTGGGGCCAACGTCCTGACTTTC. Protein: CASSFGRAAYSGANVLTF. The whole variable domain, filled in from reference TRBV7-6 and TRBJ2-6, reads GAGVSQSPRYKVTKRGQDVALRCDPISGHVSLYWYRQALGQGPEFLTYFNYEAQQDKSGLPNDRFSAERPEGSISTLTIQRTEQRDSAMYRCASSFGRAAYSGANVLTFGAGSRLTVL.

The genes are TRBV4-2 and TRBJ2-7; D gene uncertain. Trimming stripped 6 bases from V and 2 bases from J, with 11 bases between. Germline V gene lookup returns CDR1 LGHNA and CDR2 YNFKEQ. The CDR3 is 13 amino acids. The CDR3 loop reads CASSLGGPYEQYF. The CDR3 nucleotides are TGTGCCAGCAGTTTGGGCGGACCCTACGAGCAGTACTTC.

By share, this clone counts as medium-sized. V usage is TRBV19 and J usage is TRBJ2-7, with 7 positions matching TRBD1. With V trimmed by 8 bases and J by 1 base, 5 bases remained unmatched. CDR3 length: 13 amino acids. Germline V gives CDR1 LNHDA, CDR2 SQIVND (reference sequence). The CDR3 sequence is CASAPRGSYEQYF. CDR3 nucleotide sequence: TGTGCCAGTGCTCCCAGGGGGTCCTACGAGCAGTACTTC. Based on the CDR3 plus reference TRBV19 and TRBJ2-7, the full variable domain is DGGITQSPKYLFRKEGQNVTLSCEQNLNHDAMYWYRQDPGQGLRLIYYSQIVNDFQKGDIAEGYSVSREKKESFPLTVTSAQKNPTAFYLCASAPRGSYEQYFGPGTRLTVT.

This chain joins TRBV30 and TRBJ1-1, with unresolved D. Between the trimmed V and J ends, which lost 3 bases and 1 base, there was a span of 15 bases. This CDR3 is built from 15 residues. The germline V gene has CDR1 GTSNPN and CDR2 SVGIG (reference sequence). The CDR3 DNA is TGTGCCTGGAGCCCCGGCGGCTCATGGAACACTGAAGCTTTCTTT. It translates to CAWSPGGSWNTEAFF.

The chain combines TRBV6-1 with TRBJ2-1, with TRBD1 as a possible D gene (6 bases). CDR3 length: 15 residues. Germline values: CDR1 MNHNS, CDR2 SASEGT. The V and J ends lost 5 bases and 0 bases respectively, with 11 bases between them. The CDR3 sequence: CASSPDRSSYNEQFF. The CDR3 DNA follows: TGTGCCAGCAGTCCGGACAGAAGCTCCTACAATGAGCAGTTCTTC.

CDR3 region: CASSLISGGAPDTQYF. The CDR3 DNA reads as TGTGCCAGCAGCTTAATAAGCGGGGGGGCCCCAGATACGCAGTATTTT. V usage is TRBV7-3 and J usage is TRBJ2-3, with TRBD2 matching 10 bases. CDR3 length equals 16 residues. The ends lost 1 base at V and 4 bases at J; junction bases unmatched: 5. From germline, CDR1 is SGHTA and CDR2 FQGTGA.

This chain links TRBV7-9 with TRBJ1-1, with D perhaps matching TRBD1 (6 bases). Germline CDR1 SEHNR, CDR2 FQNEAQ (reference sequence). This CDR3 comprises 14 residues. V was cut by 6 bases and J by 3 bases, with 14 bases left in between. The DNA for the CDR3 is TGTGCCAGCAGAAAGCCGGGACAATACACTGAAGCTTTCTTT. This translates into CASRKPGQYTEAFF.

V is TRBV6-4 and J is TRBJ2-2; TRBD1 matches 7 bases. The germline V gene encodes CDR1 MRHNA and CDR2 SNTAGT. The CDR3 is 17 residues long. Trimming removed 2 bases from V and 4 bases from J; junction bases left unmatched: 10. CDR3 in DNA: TGTGCCAGCAGTGACCACCGACAGGGCGGCAGCACCGGGGAGCTGTTTTTT. Translation: CASSDHRQGGSTGELFF.

The CDR3 DNA follows: TGTGCCAGCTCACCGCAAGGGAGCTCCGAGCAGTTCTTC. This gives the protein CASSPQGSSEQFF. The chain joins TRBV18 to TRBJ2-1, with a possible D match to TRBD2 (5 bases). Trimming took 3 bases from V and 10 from J, leaving 13 bases between them. The germline V gene encodes CDR1 KGHSH and CDR2 LQKENI. The CDR3 loop spans 13 amino acids.

V gene TRBV5-1 combines with J gene TRBJ2-7; 10 bases fit TRBD2. Trimming took 0 bases from V and 4 from J; bases not matched to a gene: 10. The CDR3 is made up of 17 amino acids. Germline CDR1 and CDR2: SGHRS and YFSETQ. CDR3 coding DNA: TGCGCCAGCAGCTTGGTCGCTAGCGGGAGCAGGAGGTACGAGCAGTACTTC. Translated, it gives CASSLVASGSRRYEQYF.

The chain combines TRBV5-6 with TRBJ2-1, with D possibly matching TRBD1 (6 bases). CDR3 length equals 15 residues. Germline values: CDR1 SGHDT, CDR2 YYEEEE. Trimming took 0 bases from V and 6 from J, leaving 13 bases between them. The CDR3, as DNA: TGTGCCAGCAGCTTGGGACAGGCGGTCTTCAATGAGCAGTTCTTC. Translated, it gives CASSLGQAVFNEQFF.

The chain combines TRBV15 with TRBJ2-5; no reliable D call. Trimming shortened V by 1 base and J by 5 bases, and 8 bases separated the two germline ends. This CDR3 is built from 13 residues. Germline lookup yields CDR1 LNHNV and CDR2 YYDKDF (reference sequence). The CDR3 region is CATSRVERETQYF. The CDR3 coding sequence is TGTGCCACCAGCAGAGTAGAGAGGGAGACCCAGTACTTC.